Listed below are T cell receptor beta chains from one sample, sequenced in a study of T-cell reconstitution after alpha-beta-depleted transplantation in children. TCRdb recomputed calls from the PCR reads with MiXCR, one row per CDR3 protein. The data hold around 93,000 distinct CDR3 sequences, with roughly 8.4% observed a single time. This material consisted of PBMCs from the stem cell graft donor, taken from the stem cell graft. All receptors come from a human donor who donated a stem cell graft to a child with congenital amegakaryocytic thrombocytopenia. CDR3s include the opening cysteine and the closing phenylalanine or tryptophan. The D gene is left open where the match is weak. Only part of the rows carry a size: once, few, many, or a class if the clone is expanded.

.,many,TRBV4-3,TRBJ1-2,TGCGCCAGCAGCCAAGTTCAGGGGAGGGATGGCTACACCTTC,CASSQVQGRDGYTF
TRBD1,many,TRBV12-3/TRBV12-4,TRBJ2-7,TGTGCCAGCAGCCCCACGGGACAGGCCTACGAGCAGTACTTC,CASSPTGQAYEQYF
.,.,TRBV6-2/TRBV6-3,TRBJ1-2,TGTGCCAGCAGTTACGACCCTATGGGGGGTCTCCATGGCTACACCTTC,CASSYDPMGGLHGYTF
.,.,TRBV5-1,TRBJ2-3,TGCGCCAGCAGCTTGGGACGGCCGACAGATACGCAGTATTTT,CASSLGRPTDTQYF
.,.,TRBV11-2,TRBJ2-7,TGTGCCAGCAGCACTTTACGGGGGATCGGCTCCTACGAGCAGTACTTC,CASSTLRGIGSYEQYF
.,many,TRBV5-1,TRBJ2-2,TGCGCCAGCAGCTTGGGGACTGCTAACACCGGGGAGCTGTTTTTT,CASSLGTANTGELFF
TRBD2,many,TRBV28,TRBJ2-7,TGTGCCAGCAGTCCCACCCTGGGACTAGCGGGCGGGTACGAGCAGTACTTC,CASSPTLGLAGGYEQYF
.,medium-sized,TRBV20-1,TRBJ1-1,TGCAGTGCCAACGTGGCAGGTCCGAACACTGAAGCTTTCTTT,CSANVAGPNTEAFF
TRBD1,many,TRBV5-1,TRBJ2-3,TGCGCCAGCAGCTGGGGACAGGCAGATACGCAGTATTTT,CASSWGQADTQYF
.,many,TRBV5-5,TRBJ1-4,TGTGCCAGCAGCTTCAGGGACACAACTAATGAAAAACTGTTTTTT,CASSFRDTTNEKLFF
.,many,TRBV20-1,TRBJ1-2,TGCAGTGCTAGCAGGGGCAGTGGCTATGGCTACACCTTC,CSASRGSGYGYTF
TRBD1,many,TRBV29-1,TRBJ2-2,TGCAGCGTCGCCTTACAGGGGGCAAACACCGGGGAGCTGTTTTTT,CSVALQGANTGELFF
.,many,TRBV3-1,TRBJ2-2,TGTGCCAGCAGCCAGGGGGCCGGGGAGCTGTTTTTT,CASSQGAGELFF
.,many,TRBV5-1,TRBJ1-2,TGCGCCAGCGGCCTGCCGGGGCAGGGGATAGACTATGGCTACACCTTC,CASGLPGQGIDYGYTF
.,many,TRBV20-1,TRBJ1-5,TGCAGTGCTAGGAAGGTCAGCAATCAGCCCCAGCATTTT,CSARKVSNQPQHF
TRBD1,many,TRBV20-1,TRBJ1-1,TGCAGTGCCCCTAAGGGGGCGGGCACTGAAGCTTTCTTT,CSAPKGAGTEAFF
.,many,TRBV6-1,TRBJ2-3,TGTGCCAGCTGGCGGGGGCAGGGAGGGGTCACAGATACGCAGTATTTT,CASWRGQGGVTDTQYF
.,many,TRBV20-1,TRBJ1-3,TGCAGTGCTAGAGACGCCCAGGGGAGCTCTGGAAACACCATATATTTT,CSARDAQGSSGNTIYF
.,many,TRBV20-1,TRBJ2-5,TGCAGTGCTAGAGAGGGGACCTTAATTGAGACCCAGTACTTC,CSAREGTLIETQYF
TRBD2,many,TRBV20-1,TRBJ2-1,TGCAGGGTAGCGGGGGGGCCGGTCTCTGAGCAGTTCTTC,CRVAGGPVSEQFF
.,many,TRBV10-3,TRBJ1-5,TGTGCCATCAGTGAGATTGGAAGGCCCCAGCATTTT,CAISEIGRPQHF
TRBD1,many,TRBV2,TRBJ2-4,TGTGCCAGCAGTGCGGACAGGGCCAAAAACATTCAGTACTTC,CASSADRAKNIQYF
.,many,TRBV20-1,TRBJ1-5,TGCAGTGCCGGGGGAGGGATGGCGAGCAATCAGCCCCAGCATTTT,CSAGGGMASNQPQHF
.,many,TRBV24-1,TRBJ2-1,TGTGCCACCAGCCTACAAGACTCCTACAATGAGCAGTTCTTC,CATSLQDSYNEQFF
TRBD1,many,TRBV6-1,TRBJ1-5,TGTGCCAGCACTGGGACAGGCAATCAGCCCCAGCATTTT,CASTGTGNQPQHF
TRBD2,many,TRBV25-1,TRBJ2-3,TGTGCCAGCAGACTAGCGGGAGAAGTAGATACGCAGTATTTT,CASRLAGEVDTQYF
.,many,TRBV21-1,TRBJ2-5,TGTGCCAGCAGCAAAGAGAGTTGGTCGGGGGCGGGAGAGACCCAGTACTTC,CASSKESWSGAGETQYF
.,many,TRBV11-2,TRBJ2-5,TGTGCCAGCAGCCCGTCTAGTTCCCAGTACTTC,CASSPSSSQYF
.,many,TRBV12-3/TRBV12-4,TRBJ1-5,TGTGCCAGCAGGTATAGCAATCAGCCCCAGCATTTT,CASRYSNQPQHF
.,.,TRBV4-2,TRBJ2-1,TGTGCCATGAGCTTCGGCCAGCTCTGCTACAATGAGCAGTTCTTC,CAMSFGQLCYNEQFF
TRBD1,many,TRBV5-4,TRBJ2-2,TGTGCCAGCAGCTTTAGAAAAGGGACAGGGAGTTACACCGGGGAGCTGTTTTTT,CASSFRKGTGSYTGELFF
.,many,TRBV6-4,TRBJ2-1,TGTGCCAGCGCACGGGGCTCCTACAATGAGCAGTTCTTC,CASARGSYNEQFF
.,many,TRBV7-2,TRBJ1-1,TGTGCCAGCAGCTTAGCCCTCAGCGGAACTGAAGCTTTCTTT,CASSLALSGTEAFF
.,.,TRBV11-2,TRBJ1-1,TGTGCCAGCAGCCGAAACTCGGGTGCGGGCACTGAAGCTTTCTTT,CASSRNSGAGTEAFF
TRBD1,many,TRBV5-1,TRBJ2-7,TGCGCCAGCAGCTTGGGACAGGGGGCGTCCTACGAGCAGTACTTC,CASSLGQGASYEQYF
TRBD2,many,TRBV6-2/TRBV6-3,TRBJ2-1,TGTGCCAGCAGTTTAGCGGGAGAGGGTTACAATGAGCAGTTCTTC,CASSLAGEGYNEQFF
.,many,TRBV6-1,TRBJ1-6,TGTGCCAGCAGAGTCGACAAGGTCGGTCATAATTCACCCCTCCACTTT,CASRVDKVGHNSPLHF
.,many,TRBV18,TRBJ1-6,TGTGCCAGCTCACCTCTAAGCGGGTCCTATAATTCACCCCTCCACTTT,CASSPLSGSYNSPLHF
.,many,TRBV11-2,TRBJ1-2,TGTGCCAGCAGCTTAGATCTGAACAGGGCAGATGGCTACACCTTC,CASSLDLNRADGYTF
.,many,TRBV18,TRBJ1-2,TGTGCCAGCTCACCACCGGCGGGCTTAATTGACTATGGCTACACCTTC,CASSPPAGLIDYGYTF
.,once,TRBV19,TRBJ1-1,TGTGCCAGTAGTAGAGACAGAGAGGGACGCGACACTGAAGCTTTCTTT,CASSRDREGRDTEAFF
.,.,TRBV11-2,TRBJ2-2,TGTGCCAGCAGCCCCCCGGGCCGCGGGGAGCTGTTTTTT,CASSPPGRGELFF
.,many,TRBV7-9,TRBJ2-1,TGTGCCAGCAGCTTAGTAGGGGGTGAGCAGTTCTTC,CASSLVGGEQFF
TRBD2,many,TRBV5-1,TRBJ2-2,TGCGCCAGCAGCGGGCCGGGACTAGCGGTCCTCGGGGAGCTGTTTTTT,CASSGPGLAVLGELFF
.,many,TRBV15,TRBJ1-1,TGTGCCACCAGCACCGGTACACAGGGTTTTCGGGGAGCTTTCTTT,CATSTGTQGFRGAFF
TRBD2,many,TRBV9,TRBJ2-4,TGTGCCAGCAGCGTAGGAAGCAGCGGGGCACTAGCCAAAAACATTCAGTACTTC,CASSVGSSGALAKNIQYF
.,.,TRBV3-1,TRBJ1-3,TGTGCCAGCAGCCTCGGGCCCAGCTCTGGAAACACCATATATTTT,CASSLGPSSGNTIYF
TRBD2,many,TRBV5-1,TRBJ2-1,TGCGCCAGCAGCTTGGCATTAGCGGGGAGCTCCTACAATGAGCAGTTCTTC,CASSLALAGSSYNEQFF
.,many,TRBV20-1,TRBJ1-6,TGCAGTGCTAGAGATGGGGATTCACCCCTCCACTTT,CSARDGDSPLHF
.,many,TRBV7-2,TRBJ2-5,TGTGCCAGCAGCTTAGGTCTAGGGGAACAAGAGACCCAGTACTTC,CASSLGLGEQETQYF
.,.,TRBV5-1,TRBJ2-1,TGCGCCAGCAGCCCGGACAGTAGTAGGTCCGGTGAGCAGTTCTTC,CASSPDSSRSGEQFF
TRBD1,many,TRBV29-1,TRBJ1-3,TGCAGCGTTGATACAGGGGGCTCTGGAAACACCATATATTTT,CSVDTGGSGNTIYF
.,many,TRBV7-2,TRBJ1-1,TGTGCCAGCAGCTTTCCGAACACTGAAGCTTTCTTT,CASSFPNTEAFF
.,many,TRBV7-2,TRBJ2-1,TGTGCCGAGGATTCGGCAAGCGACTACAATGAGCAGTTCTTC,CAEDSASDYNEQFF
.,many,TRBV20-1,TRBJ1-1,TGCAGTGCTCACCGGGACCCGGGCACTGAAGCTTTCTTT,CSAHRDPGTEAFF